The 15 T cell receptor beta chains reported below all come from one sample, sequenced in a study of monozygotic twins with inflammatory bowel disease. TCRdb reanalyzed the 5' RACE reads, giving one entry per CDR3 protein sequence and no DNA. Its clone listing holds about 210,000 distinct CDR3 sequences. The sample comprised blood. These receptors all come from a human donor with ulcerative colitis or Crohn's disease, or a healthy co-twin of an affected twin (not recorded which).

CDR3 in amino acids: CASSLVAGNTGKLFF. This chain joins TRBV5-1 and TRBJ2-2. Germline CDR1 SGHRS, CDR2 YFSETQ. The CDR3 has 15 amino acids.

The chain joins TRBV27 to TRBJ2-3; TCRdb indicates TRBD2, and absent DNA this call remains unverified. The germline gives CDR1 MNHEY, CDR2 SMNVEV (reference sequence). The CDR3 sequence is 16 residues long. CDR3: CAISPFAGGHTDTQYF.

CDR3 protein: CASSKDQSPYYGYTF. The chain has TRBV12-3 or TRBV12-4 and TRBJ1-2. The CDR3 is 15 residues long.

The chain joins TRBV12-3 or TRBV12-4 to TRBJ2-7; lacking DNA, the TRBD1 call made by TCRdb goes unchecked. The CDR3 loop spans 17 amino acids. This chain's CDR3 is CASSPRVPGQGANEQYF.

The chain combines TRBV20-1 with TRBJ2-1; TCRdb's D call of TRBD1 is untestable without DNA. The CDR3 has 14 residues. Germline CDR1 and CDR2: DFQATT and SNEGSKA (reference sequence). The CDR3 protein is CSARDPQGGFEQFF.

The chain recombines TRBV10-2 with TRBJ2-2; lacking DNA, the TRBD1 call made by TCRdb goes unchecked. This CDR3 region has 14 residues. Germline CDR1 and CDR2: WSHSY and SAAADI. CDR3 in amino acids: CASGRDRNTGELFF.

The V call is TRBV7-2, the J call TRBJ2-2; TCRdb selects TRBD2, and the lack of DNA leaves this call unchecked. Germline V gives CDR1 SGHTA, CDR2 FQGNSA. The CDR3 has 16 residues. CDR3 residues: CASSLMGQSNTGELFF.

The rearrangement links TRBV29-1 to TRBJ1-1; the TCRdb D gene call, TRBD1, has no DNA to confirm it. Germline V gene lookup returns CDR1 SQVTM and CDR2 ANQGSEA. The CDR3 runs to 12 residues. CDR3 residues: CSVVQGGTEAFF.

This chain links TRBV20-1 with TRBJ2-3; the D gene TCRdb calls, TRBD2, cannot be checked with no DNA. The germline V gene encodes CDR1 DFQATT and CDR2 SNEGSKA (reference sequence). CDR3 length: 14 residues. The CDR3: CSAREFGGWDTQYF.

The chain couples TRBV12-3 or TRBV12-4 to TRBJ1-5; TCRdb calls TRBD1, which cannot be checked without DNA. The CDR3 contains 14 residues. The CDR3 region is CASSPYRGDQPQHF.

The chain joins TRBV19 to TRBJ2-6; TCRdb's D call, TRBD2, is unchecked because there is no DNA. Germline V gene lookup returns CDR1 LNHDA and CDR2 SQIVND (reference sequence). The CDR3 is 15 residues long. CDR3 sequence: CASSMGGFGANVLTF.

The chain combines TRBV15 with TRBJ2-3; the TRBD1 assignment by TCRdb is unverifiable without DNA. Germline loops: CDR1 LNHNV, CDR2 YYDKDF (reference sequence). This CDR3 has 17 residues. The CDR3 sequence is CATSRPPARQGLDTQYF.

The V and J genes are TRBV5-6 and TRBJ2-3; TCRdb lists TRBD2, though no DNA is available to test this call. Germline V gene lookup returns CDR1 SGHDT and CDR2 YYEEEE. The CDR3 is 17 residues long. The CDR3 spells CDSSKQRDYSNTDTQYF.

CDR3 in amino acids: CSVNPSGVLNEQFF. V gene TRBV29-1 combines with J gene TRBJ2-1; TCRdb's D call of TRBD2 is untestable without DNA. The CDR3 extends over 14 amino acids. Germline assignment: CDR1 SQVTM and CDR2 ANQGSEA.

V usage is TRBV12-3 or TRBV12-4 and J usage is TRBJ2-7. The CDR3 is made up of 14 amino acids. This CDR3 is CASSFDQGPYEQYF.